These 11 T cell receptor beta chains were sequenced from one sample in a study of PD-1 and CTLA-4 blockade in melanoma. This table comes from immunoSEQ multiplex PCR, and its TCRdb copy is limited to in-frame clones, with some not included. The data hold 28,000 or so clones, with roughly 90% observed a single time. The sample was CD8+ T cells from peripheral blood, taken from a patient given anti-PD-1 treatment. The origin of the receptors is a human donor with melanoma.

The genes are TRBV6-2 or TRBV6-3 and TRBJ2-1, with TRBD2 matching over 13 bases. This CDR3 spans 16 amino acids. CDR1 MNHEY and CDR2 SVGEGT come from the germline V gene. V was pared by 4 bases and J by 8 bases, with 8 bases of the junction left unmatched. Here the CDR3 DNA reads TGTGCCAGCAGTTCTCCGGGACTAGCGGGGTGGCATGAGCAGTTCTTC. It specifies CASSSPGLAGWHEQFF.

The CDR3 is CASSPGETYEQYF. The CDR3 DNA is TGTGCCAGCAGCCCGGGGGAGACCTACGAGCAGTACTTC. V is TRBV7-9 and J is TRBJ2-7, with D perhaps TRBD2 (6 bases). The CDR3 spans 13 residues. CDR1 SEHNR and CDR2 FQNEAQ come from the germline V gene (reference sequence). Trimming stripped 5 bases from V and 2 bases from J, with 10 bases between.

The chain links TRBV7-9 to TRBJ1-1, with 9 bases lining up with TRBD1. This CDR3 spans 16 amino acids. The J segment lost 1 base and the V segment lost 1 base, leaving 4 bases of the junction unmatched. Germline V gene data show CDR1 as SEHNR and CDR2 as FQNEAQ (reference sequence). CDR3 bases: TGTGCCAGCAGCTTAGAGACAGGGGGTCGGAACACTGAAGCTTTCTTT. Translation: CASSLETGGRNTEAFF.

The gene calls are TRBV5-1 and TRBJ2-6; D may be TRBD1 (5 bases). The CDR3 extends over 16 amino acids. V lost 0 bases to trimming and J lost 2 bases, with 9 bases between them. The germline gives CDR1 SGHRS, CDR2 YFSETQ. The CDR3 nucleotides are TGCGCCAGCAGCTTGGAACCAGGGACTGGGGCCAACGTCCTGACTTTC. As protein: CASSLEPGTGANVLTF.

The CDR3 sequence: CASSLNPGAYYEQYF. The CDR3 DNA reads TGTGCCAGCAGTCTCAATCCGGGAGCTTACTACGAGCAGTACTTC. This chain connects TRBV3-1 (or the pseudogene TRBV3-2) to TRBJ2-7, with a weak D call TRBD2 (6 bases). The CDR3 sequence is 15 residues long. Germline V gives CDR1 LGHDT, CDR2 YNNKEL (reference sequence). Trimming cost V 6 bases and J 3 bases, with 18 bases left between them.

J is TRBJ2-4 and V is TRBV30; 8 bases are a match to TRBD2. The CDR3 has 13 amino acids. The germline V gene has CDR1 GTSNPN and CDR2 SVGIG (reference sequence). The junction had 5 bases not matched to a gene; V was cut back by 1 base and J by 9 bases. The CDR3 coding sequence is TGTGCCTGGAGTGAAGGCAGCGGGAGCATTCAGTACTTC. Amino acids: CAWSEGSGSIQYF.

This clone has just one count. The rearrangement links TRBV3-1 (or the pseudogene TRBV3-2) to TRBJ2-7; weak D call: TRBD1 (6 bases). Looked up from germline, CDR1 is LGHDT and CDR2 is YNNKEL (reference sequence). This CDR3 contains 15 residues. V was trimmed by 1 base and J by 3 bases, leaving 13 bases between them. CDR3 amino acids: CASSQGAGVVYEQYF. CDR3 sequence (DNA): TGTGCCAGCAGCCAAGGTGCAGGGGTAGTCTACGAGCAGTACTTC.

This sequence joins TRBV4-1 and TRBJ2-3; no reliable D call. The CDR3 sequence is 16 residues long. Germline V gene data show CDR1 as MGHRA and CDR2 as YSYEKL. Between the trimmed V and J ends, which lost 1 base and 4 bases, there was a span of 15 bases. CDR3 residues: CASSQVWPDEADTQYF. The CDR3 nucleotides are TGCGCCAGCAGCCAAGTTTGGCCAGATGAGGCAGATACGCAGTATTTT.

The chain uses TRBV19 and TRBJ2-3; 13 bases fit TRBD2. CDR3 length: 18 residues. With 0 bases clipped from V and 4 bases from J, the junction kept 7 bases outside the gene matches. Germline V gene data show CDR1 as LNHDA and CDR2 as SQIVND (reference sequence). The CDR3: CASSIDLTSGGAADTQYF. The CDR3 DNA reads TGTGCCAGTAGTATAGATCTAACTAGCGGGGGGGCCGCAGATACGCAGTATTTT.

This chain connects TRBV5-8 to TRBJ2-2; unclear D gene. The V end was cut by 5 bases, the J end by 5 bases, with 10 bases between. Per the germline V gene, CDR1 is SGHTS and CDR2 is YDEGEE. The CDR3 runs 13 residues. The CDR3 DNA reads as TGTGCCAGCAGTCTTCTGGGAACCGGGGAGCTGTTTTTT. Protein sequence: CASSLLGTGELFF.

This clone was counted once. This chain links TRBV6-5 with TRBJ2-7, with TRBD2 matching 12 bases. V gave up 6 bases and J gave up 3 bases; unmatched junction bases: 3. Germline V gene data show CDR1 as MNHEY and CDR2 as SVGAGI. The CDR3 contains 14 residues. The CDR3 region has the DNA TGTGCCAGCAGCGCGACTAGCGGGAGCTACGAGCAGTACTTC. Protein sequence: CASSATSGSYEQYF.